The next 23 T cell receptor beta chains were all read from a single sample in a study of T-cell memory formation after mild COVID-19. Using its own MiXCR run on the 5' RACE reads, TCRdb lists one record per CDR3 protein. The repertoire holds some 600,000 distinct CDR3 sequences, 17% seen once, with roughly 7.8% in the top ten. Sequenced material: PBMCs or a T cell subset sorted from them (not recorded which). The receptors originated from an adult woman who had mild COVID-19 (a few samples of this study predate the infection). Cell type and time point are not known.

This clonotype was seen only a few times. The chain recombines TRBV29-1 with TRBJ2-3; no clear D gene. V was clipped by 3 bases and J by 3 bases, with 13 bases between them. The CDR3 runs to 14 residues. Germline V gene data show CDR1 as SQVTM and CDR2 as ANQGSEA. This CDR3 is CSVDSPDVTDTQYF. In DNA, the CDR3 is TGCAGCGTTGATTCCCCTGACGTGACAGATACGCAGTATTTT.

This chain connects TRBV25-1 to TRBJ2-3; 11 bases align to TRBD1. V shed 1 base and J 4 bases; nucleotides not matched to a gene: 4. Germline-derived CDR1 and CDR2 are MGHDK and SYGVNS. This CDR3 comprises 16 residues. CDR3 nucleotides: TGTGCCAGCAGTGAATTCGGGACAGGGGGTGCAGATACGCAGTATTTT. Its translation: CASSEFGTGGADTQYF.

This chain joins TRBV5-1 and TRBJ2-3; D gene unclear. Germline CDR1 SGHRS, CDR2 YFSETQ. Trimming pared 2 bases from V and 6 bases from J, leaving 10 bases between. CDR3 length: 13 residues. The CDR3 sequence is CASSFIPLDTQYF. DNA of the CDR3: TGCGCCAGCAGCTTCATCCCGTTGGATACGCAGTATTTT.

As for this clonotype: A junction boundary mismatches the germline segment, possibly from a read error. V and J are TRBV19 and TRBJ1-1; TRBD1 matches at 8 bases. The CDR3 consists of 13 residues. From germline, CDR1 is LNHDA and CDR2 SQIVND (reference sequence). The CDR3 loop reads CASNGQGNTEAFF. The CDR3 DNA follows: TGTGCCAGTAATGGACAGGGTAACACTGAAGCTTTCTTC.

This clonotype was observed a handful of times. The chain is built from TRBV12-3 or TRBV12-4 and TRBJ2-3; the D is unclear. The V gene lost 8 bases and the J gene lost 5 bases, with 20 bases spanning the gap. The CDR3 runs 15 residues. The CDR3 DNA sequence: TGTGCCAGCGCGAGTTACTCCATCTATAAAGATACGCAGTATTTT. Protein product: CASASYSIYKDTQYF.

The CDR3 DNA reads as TGTGCCAGCAGCTTAGAACTAGCGAATAATGAGCAGTTCTTC. Its translation is CASSLELANNEQFF. V and J are TRBV7-2 and TRBJ2-1; TRBD2 matches 7 bases. V was clipped by 1 base and J by 7 bases; unmatched bases: 4. Germline loops: CDR1 SGHTA, CDR2 FQGNSA. There are 14 residues in the CDR3.

This clonotype was detected a few times. The chain carries TRBV9 and TRBJ1-4; 9 nucleotides align to TRBD1. This CDR3 has 16 residues. V shed 4 bases, J shed 4 bases, and the junction held 8 bases outside the gene matches. Germline CDR1 and CDR2: SGDLS and YYNGEE. The CDR3 sequence is CASSSGRDRVNEKLFF. CDR3 coding DNA: TGTGCCAGCAGCTCTGGGAGGGACAGGGTTAATGAAAAACTGTTTTTT.

The table lists this clonotype with a few counts. The chain is built from TRBV28 and TRBJ1-5, with a weak D call TRBD1 (6 bases). V was trimmed by 2 bases and J by 0 bases, leaving 14 bases between them. This CDR3 has 17 amino acids. CDR1 and CDR2 (germline): MDHEN, SYDVKM. The CDR3 sequence is CASSLVRTVNSNQPQHF. The CDR3 DNA sequence: TGTGCCAGCAGTTTAGTTCGGACAGTTAATAGCAATCAGCCCCAGCATTTT.

V and J are TRBV6-2 or TRBV6-3 and TRBJ2-1, with 7 bases that match TRBD1. CDR1 is MNHEY and CDR2 is SVGEGT in the germline V gene. This CDR3 is built from 15 residues. The V segment lost 6 bases and the J segment 3 bases; nucleotides outside the gene matches: 8. The CDR3 sequence is CASSLLDRDYNEQFF. As DNA, the CDR3 is TGTGCCAGCAGCCTTCTCGACAGGGACTACAATGAGCAGTTCTTC.

The chain recombines TRBV24-1 with TRBJ1-2; D may be TRBD1 (5 bases). V dropped 4 bases and J dropped 8 bases, with 13 bases sitting between them. Germline V gene lookup returns CDR1 KGHDR and CDR2 SFDVKD. The CDR3 consists of 13 residues. The CDR3 region is CATSDLGGIGYTF. The CDR3 DNA sequence: TGTGCCACCAGTGACCTGGGGGGGATCGGCTACACCTTC.

The V and J genes are TRBV5-6 and TRBJ1-3; possibly TRBD1 for D (6 bases). Deletions cut 1 base from V and 0 bases from J, with 11 bases between. Germline values: CDR1 SGHDT, CDR2 YYEEEE. This CDR3 region has 16 residues. The CDR3 nucleotides read TGTGCCAGCAGCTTGATTGGGACACGCTCTGGAAACACCATATATTTT. Translating it yields CASSLIGTRSGNTIYF.

The chain uses TRBV5-1 and TRBJ2-5, with a weak D call TRBD2 (6 bases). CDR3 length: 16 amino acids. The V end lost 1 base, the J end lost 4 bases, and 17 bases lay between the germline ends. From germline, CDR1 is SGHRS and CDR2 YFSETQ. In nucleotides, the CDR3 is TGCGCCAGCAGCTTGAGGTTGTCGGGAGCGGGAGAGACCCAGTACTTC. Protein sequence: CASSLRLSGAGETQYF.

In its sample, this clonotype was seen a few times. This sequence joins TRBV6-5 and TRBJ1-1; D is ambiguous. With 3 bases removed from V and 8 bases from J, the gap between germline ends came to 16 bases. The germline CDR1 and CDR2 sequences are MNHEY and SVGAGI. The CDR3 runs 14 residues. CDR3 region: CASSYFRSGVEAFF. CDR3 in DNA: TGTGCCAGCAGTTATTTTAGATCGGGAGTAGAAGCTTTCTTT.

This clonotype has more than one count but fewer than ten. The J gene is TRBJ1-1, the V gene TRBV15; no firm D call. V was pared by 0 bases and J by 1 base, with 9 bases between. This CDR3 is 15 amino acids long. CDR1 LNHNV and CDR2 YYDKDF come from the germline V gene (reference sequence). The CDR3 loop is CATSRDLGGNTEAFF. The CDR3 region has the DNA TGTGCCACCAGCAGAGACCTTGGAGGGAACACTGAAGCTTTCTTT.

The V gene is TRBV10-3, the J gene TRBJ2-7, with TRBD1 matching over 12 bases. CDR3 length: 13 residues. The V and J ends lost 6 bases and 6 bases, in that order; junction bases with no gene match: 3. The germline gives CDR1 ENHRY, CDR2 SYGVKD. The CDR3 loop reads CAISGTGGPEQYF. In DNA form, the CDR3 reads TGTGCCATCAGCGGGACAGGGGGCCCCGAGCAGTACTTC.

In its sample, this clonotype was seen a few times. The chain combines TRBV10-3 with TRBJ2-1, with TRBD1 matching 8 bases. V gave up 6 bases and J gave up 1 base; unmatched junction bases: 5. The germline CDR1 and CDR2 sequences are ENHRY and SYGVKD. CDR3 length equals 15 residues. The CDR3 DNA is TGTGCCATCAGCGTGACAGGGGAGTCCTACAATGAGCAGTTCTTC. It encodes CAISVTGESYNEQFF.

This clonotype was seen once. The chain joins TRBV6-6 to TRBJ2-1, with TRBD2 identical over 9 bases. The CDR3 runs 16 residues. The V and J ends lost 6 bases and 1 base, in that order; junction bases with no gene match: 7. The V gene's germline CDR1 is MNHNY and CDR2 SVGAGI (reference sequence). As DNA, the CDR3 is TGTGCCAGCAGCCCTAGCGGGACACGGTCCTACAATGAGCAGTTCTTC. Amino acid sequence: CASSPSGTRSYNEQFF.

This clonotype was seen repeatedly, ten times or more. The rearrangement links TRBV5-1 to TRBJ1-4; TRBD1 matches 10 bases. CDR1 is SGHRS and CDR2 is YFSETQ in the germline V gene. V trimming: 3 bases; J trimming: 7 bases; junction bases outside the gene matches: 6. The CDR3 spans 15 residues. CDR3 in DNA: TGCGCCAGCAGCTCTTCGGACAGGGGGAGTGAAAAACTGTTTTTT. As protein: CASSSSDRGSEKLFF.

This clonotype was detected a few times. This rearrangement joins TRBV7-9 to TRBJ2-1, with a weak D call TRBD1 (6 bases). Germline CDR1 is SEHNR and CDR2 is FQNEAQ (reference sequence). The CDR3 has 16 amino acids. V lost 3 bases and J 2 bases, leaving 14 bases between the germline ends. CDR3 coding DNA: TGTGCCAGCAGCTTCTCGGCCCCAGGGGCCTACAATGAGCAGTTCTTC. It codes for CASSFSAPGAYNEQFF. The whole variable domain, filled in from reference TRBV7-9 and TRBJ2-1, reads DTGVSQNPRHKITKRGQNVTFRCDPISEHNRLYWYRQTLGQGPEFLTYFQNEAQLEKSRLLSDRFSAERPKGSFSTLEIQRTEQGDSAMYLCASSFSAPGAYNEQFFGPGTRLTVL.

The rearrangement links TRBV9 to TRBJ1-2, with D possibly matching TRBD1 (5 bases). Trimming shortened V by 3 bases and J by 3 bases, and 24 bases separated the two germline ends. The CDR3 totals 18 residues. CDR1 SGDLS and CDR2 YYNGEE come from the germline V gene. DNA for the CDR3: TGTGCCAGCAGCGAAACCGGGACCCCAAGTCACCGCGACTATGGCTACACCTTC. Amino acid sequence: CASSETGTPSHRDYGYTF.

The chain is built from TRBV12-3 or TRBV12-4 and TRBJ2-1; TRBD2 matches 12 bases. Trimming removed 7 bases from V and 7 bases from J; junction bases left unmatched: 8. CDR3 length equals 15 residues. The CDR3 here is CASTTTGTSGNEQFF. CDR3 DNA: TGTGCCAGCACCACGACCGGGACTAGCGGGAATGAGCAGTTCTTC.

In this sample, this clonotype turned up a few times. J is TRBJ1-2 and V is TRBV4-1; D is perhaps TRBD1 (6 bases). The V end lost 7 bases, the J end lost 0 bases, and 15 bases lay between the germline ends. CDR1 and CDR2 (germline): MGHRA, YSYEKL. The CDR3 sequence is 15 residues long. The CDR3 reads CASKPGTPANYGYTF. CDR3 coding DNA: TGCGCCAGCAAACCCGGGACACCGGCTAACTATGGCTACACCTTC.

This clonotype was seen a handful of times. This chain links TRBV24-1 with TRBJ2-2, with a tentative D call TRBD2 (6 bases). The CDR3 has 15 amino acids. CDR1 is KGHDR, CDR2 SFDVKD, per germline. V lost 12 bases and J 4 bases, leaving 20 bases between the germline ends. CDR3 protein: CAVSVPGRSTGELFF. The DNA for the CDR3 is TGTGCCGTATCCGTTCCGGGGAGGAGCACCGGGGAGCTGTTTTTT.